This TCR beta chain was observed in a study of early T cells in non-severe SARS-CoV-2 infection. The CDR3 is 14 amino acids. Germline V gives CDR1 SGHNT, CDR2 YYREEE (reference sequence). Trimming shortened V by 4 bases and J by 5 bases, and 15 bases separated the two germline ends. MiXCR, applied by TCRdb to the 5' RACE reads, yields one record per CDR3 protein. Counted here are approximately 56,000 distinct CDR3 sequences, about 9.7% occurring once; the ten biggest clones make up roughly 4%. This clonotype was observed a few times. Sequenced material: whole blood. The genes are TRBV5-4 and TRBJ2-5, with D perhaps matching TRBD2 (6 bases). The sequence derives from an adult who was a healthcare worker with PCR-confirmed SARS-CoV-2 infection or an uninfected control (not recorded which). CDR3 amino acids: CASSRDSRVETQYF. The DNA of the CDR3 is TGTGCCAGCAGCCGGGACTCGCGGGTCGAGACCCAGTACTTC.